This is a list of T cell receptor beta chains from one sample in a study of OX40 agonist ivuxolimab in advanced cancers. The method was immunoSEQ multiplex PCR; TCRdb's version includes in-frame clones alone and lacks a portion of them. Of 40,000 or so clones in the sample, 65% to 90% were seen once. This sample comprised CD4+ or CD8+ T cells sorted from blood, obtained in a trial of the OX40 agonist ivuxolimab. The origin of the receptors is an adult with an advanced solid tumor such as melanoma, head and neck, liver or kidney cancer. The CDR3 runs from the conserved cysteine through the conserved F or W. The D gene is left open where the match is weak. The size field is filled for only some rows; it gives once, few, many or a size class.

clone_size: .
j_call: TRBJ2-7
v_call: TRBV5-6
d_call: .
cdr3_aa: CASSLAGRGKAYEQYF
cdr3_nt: TGTGCCAGCAGCTTGGCGGGTCGGGGAAAGGCCTACGAGCAGTACTTC

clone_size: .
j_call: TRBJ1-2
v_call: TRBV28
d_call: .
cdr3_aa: CASRMTGTYGYTF
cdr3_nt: TGTGCCAGCAGAATGACAGGAACTTATGGCTACACCTTC

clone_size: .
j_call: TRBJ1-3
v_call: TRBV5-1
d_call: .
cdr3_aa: CASSFRSGSGNTIYF
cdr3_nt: TGCGCCAGCAGCTTTAGGTCAGGGTCTGGAAACACCATATATTTT

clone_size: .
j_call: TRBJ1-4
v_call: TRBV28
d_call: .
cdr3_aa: CASSLSETMGEKLFF
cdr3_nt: TGTGCCAGCAGTCTATCCGAGACCATGGGTGAAAAACTGTTTTTT

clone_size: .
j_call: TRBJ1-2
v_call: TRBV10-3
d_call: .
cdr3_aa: CAISDSMGPNYGYTF
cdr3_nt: TGTGCCATCAGTGATTCCATGGGACCTAACTATGGCTACACCTTC

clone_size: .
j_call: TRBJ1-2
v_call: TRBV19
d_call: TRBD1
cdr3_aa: CASSIGTGGWGYTF
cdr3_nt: TGTGCCAGTAGTATCGGGACAGGGGGTTGGGGCTACACCTTC

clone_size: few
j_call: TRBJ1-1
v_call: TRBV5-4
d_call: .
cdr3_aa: CASSRTTGRSTEAFF
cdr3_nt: TGTGCCAGCAGCCGTACGACCGGGAGGAGTACTGAAGCTTTCTTT

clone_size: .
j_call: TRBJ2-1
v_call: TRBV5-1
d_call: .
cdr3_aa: CASSDRSTGRNEQFF
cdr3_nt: TGCGCCAGCAGTGATCGCAGCACTGGACGGAATGAGCAGTTCTTC

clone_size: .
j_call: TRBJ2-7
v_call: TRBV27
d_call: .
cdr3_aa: CASRPRGVGGSHSYEQYF
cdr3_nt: TGTGCCAGCAGGCCAAGGGGGGTTGGCGGGAGTCATTCCTACGAGCAGTACTTC

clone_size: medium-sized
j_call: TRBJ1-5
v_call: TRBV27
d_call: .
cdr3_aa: CASSSQGLSNQPQHF
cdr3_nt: TGTGCCAGCAGTTCGCAGGGTTTGAGCAATCAGCCCCAGCATTTT

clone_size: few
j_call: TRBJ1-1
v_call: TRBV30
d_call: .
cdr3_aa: CAFSWSANTEAFF
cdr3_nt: TGTGCCTTCTCGTGGTCGGCGAACACTGAAGCTTTCTTT

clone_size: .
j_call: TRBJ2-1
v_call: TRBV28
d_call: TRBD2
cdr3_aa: CASSPGTSGRRRWNEQFF
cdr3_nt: TGTGCCAGCAGTCCAGGGACTAGCGGGAGGAGGAGGTGGAATGAGCAGTTCTTC

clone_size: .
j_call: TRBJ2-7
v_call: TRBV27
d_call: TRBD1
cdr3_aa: CASSPGQVYEQYF
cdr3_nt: TGTGCCAGCAGTCCGGGACAGGTCTACGAGCAGTACTTC

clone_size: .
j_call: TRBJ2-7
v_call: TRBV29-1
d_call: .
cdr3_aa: CSVHLTGAGEQYF
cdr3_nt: TGCAGCGTTCATCTTACGGGGGCGGGGGAGCAGTACTTC

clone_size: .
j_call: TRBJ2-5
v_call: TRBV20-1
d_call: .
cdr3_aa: CSANQGETQYF
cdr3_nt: TGCAGTGCTAATCAGGGGGAGACCCAGTACTTC

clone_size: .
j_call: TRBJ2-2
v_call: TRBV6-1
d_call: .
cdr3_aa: CASSQGSDTGELFF
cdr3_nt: TGTGCCAGCTCACAGGGTTCGGACACCGGGGAGCTGTTTTTT

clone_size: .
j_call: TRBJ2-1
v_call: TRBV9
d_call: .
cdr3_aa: CASSPQGTLNPFF
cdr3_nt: TGTGCCAGCAGCCCCCAGGGTACCTTAAACCCTTTCTTC

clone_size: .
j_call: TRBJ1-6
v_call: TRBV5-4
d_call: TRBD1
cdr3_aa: CASSLEQGNSPLHF
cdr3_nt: TGTGCCAGCAGCTTGGAACAGGGGAATTCACCCCTCCACTTT

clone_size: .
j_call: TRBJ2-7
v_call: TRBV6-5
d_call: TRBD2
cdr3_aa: CASRTGGAIHEQYF
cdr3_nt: TGTGCCAGCAGAACGGGGGGAGCCATCCACGAGCAGTACTTC

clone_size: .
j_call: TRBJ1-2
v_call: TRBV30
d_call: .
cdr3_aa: CAWRSTGWGSGGYTF
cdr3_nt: TGTGCCTGGAGGAGCACCGGTTGGGGGTCTGGGGGCTACACCTTC

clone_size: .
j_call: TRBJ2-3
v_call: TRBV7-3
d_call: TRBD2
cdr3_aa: CASSFAGGPDTQYF
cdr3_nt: TGTGCCAGCAGCTTCGCGGGGGGCCCAGATACGCAGTATTTT

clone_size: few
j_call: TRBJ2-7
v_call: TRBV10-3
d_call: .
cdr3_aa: CAISRGLDYEQYF
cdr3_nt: TGTGCCATCAGTCGGGGCCTAGACTACGAGCAGTACTTC

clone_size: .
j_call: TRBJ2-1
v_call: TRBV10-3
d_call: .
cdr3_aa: CASWKGYNEQFF
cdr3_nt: TGTGCCAGTTGGAAGGGGTACAATGAGCAGTTCTTC

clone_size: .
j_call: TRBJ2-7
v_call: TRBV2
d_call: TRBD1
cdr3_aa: CASGRDSAYYEQYF
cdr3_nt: TGTGCCAGCGGTAGGGACAGCGCTTACTACGAGCAGTACTTC

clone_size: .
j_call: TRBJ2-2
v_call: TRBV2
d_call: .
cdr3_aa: CASNIRDTGELFF
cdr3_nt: TGTGCCAGTAATATTAGGGACACCGGGGAGCTGTTTTTT

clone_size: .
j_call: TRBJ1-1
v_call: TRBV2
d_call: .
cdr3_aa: CASSAGLLDTEAFF
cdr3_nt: TGTGCCAGCAGCGCTGGCTTACTGGACACTGAAGCTTTCTTT

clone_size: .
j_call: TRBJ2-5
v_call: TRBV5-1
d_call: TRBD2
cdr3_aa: CASSWGTNVETQYF
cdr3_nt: TGCGCCAGCAGCTGGGGGACTAACGTCGAGACCCAGTACTTC

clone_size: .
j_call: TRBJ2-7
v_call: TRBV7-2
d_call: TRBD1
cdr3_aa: CASSLGRMDRDSYEQYF
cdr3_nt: TGTGCCAGCAGCTTGGGCCGTATGGACAGGGACTCCTACGAGCAGTACTTC

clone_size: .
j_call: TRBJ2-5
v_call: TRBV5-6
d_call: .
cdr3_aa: CASSLVTLGAGQYF
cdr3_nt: TGTGCCAGCAGCTTGGTTACCCTCGGCGCGGGCCAGTACTTC

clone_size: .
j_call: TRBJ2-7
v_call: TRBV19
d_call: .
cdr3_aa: CASSHGYEQYF
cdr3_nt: TGTGCCAGTAGTCACGGGTACGAGCAGTACTTC

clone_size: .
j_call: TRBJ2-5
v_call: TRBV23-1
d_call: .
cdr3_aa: CASSQSADNQETQYF
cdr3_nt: TGCGCCAGCAGTCAATCGGCGGACAACCAAGAGACCCAGTACTTC

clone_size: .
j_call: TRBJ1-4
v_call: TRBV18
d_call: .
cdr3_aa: CASSPGSNEKLFF
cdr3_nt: TGTGCCAGCTCACCAGGGAGTAATGAAAAACTGTTTTTT

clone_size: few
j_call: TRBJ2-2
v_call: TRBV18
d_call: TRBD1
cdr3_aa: CASSTYSGTANTGELFF
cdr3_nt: TGTGCCAGCTCAACATATTCCGGGACAGCGAACACCGGGGAGCTGTTTTTT

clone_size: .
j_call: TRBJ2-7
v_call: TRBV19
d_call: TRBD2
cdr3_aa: CASSTSGRRRGHEQYF
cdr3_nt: TGTGCCAGTAGTACTAGCGGGAGACGCCGGGGCCACGAGCAGTACTTC

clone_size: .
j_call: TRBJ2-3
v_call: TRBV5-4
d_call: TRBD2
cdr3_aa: CASSPAAGASTDTQYF
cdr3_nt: TGTGCCAGCAGTCCCGCAGCGGGGGCTAGCACAGATACGCAGTATTTT

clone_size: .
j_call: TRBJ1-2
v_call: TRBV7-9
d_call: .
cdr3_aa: CASSPRGPGNYGYTF
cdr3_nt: TGTGCCAGCAGCCCGCGGGGCCCGGGGAACTATGGCTACACCTTC

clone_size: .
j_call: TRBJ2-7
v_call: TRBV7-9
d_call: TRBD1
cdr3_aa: CASSSITGGRYEQYF
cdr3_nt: TGTGCCAGCAGCTCAATTACAGGGGGCCGCTACGAGCAGTACTTC

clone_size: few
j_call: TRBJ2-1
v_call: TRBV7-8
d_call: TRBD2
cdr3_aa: CASGPGGDEQFF
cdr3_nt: TGTGCCAGCGGCCCGGGAGGAGACGAGCAGTTCTTC

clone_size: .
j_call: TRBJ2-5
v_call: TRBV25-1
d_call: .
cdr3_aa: CASSELGETQYF
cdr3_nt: TGTGCCAGCAGTGAATTAGGAGAGACCCAGTACTTC

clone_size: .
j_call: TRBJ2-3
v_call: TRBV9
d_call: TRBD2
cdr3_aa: CASSVAGGLADTQYF
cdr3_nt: TGTGCCAGCAGCGTAGCGGGGGGGCTGGCAGATACGCAGTATTTT